A selection of T cell receptor beta chains follows, all from one sample in a study of blood T cells in healthy people across ages. TCRdb reanalysed the 5' RACE reads using MiXCR and keeps one entry per CDR3 protein. Of about 1.5 million distinct CDR3 sequences listed, approximately 39% are singletons. Sequencing was performed on blood. These receptors were collected from a young woman in good health. The CDR3 runs from the conserved cysteine through the conserved F or W. Each record gives: D gene, J gene, V gene, clone size, CDR3 protein, CDR3 DNA. D genes are given only for firm matches. Size is omitted from some rows. Given values are once, few, many or a class for expanded clones.

>TRBD2|TRBJ2-5|TRBV6-2/TRBV6-3|NA
CASTLRGLAETQYF
TGTGCCAGCACCCTAAGGGGACTAGCGGAGACCCAGTACTTC
>TRBD2|TRBJ2-1|TRBV29-1|few
CSVLGPSGGDEQFF
TGCAGCGTTCTCGGGCCTAGCGGGGGGGATGAGCAGTTCTTC
>NA|TRBJ2-1|TRBV20-1|NA
CSASASWGTTWYEQFF
TGCAGTGCTAGCGCCTCTTGGGGGACCACCTGGTATGAGCAGTTCTTC
>NA|TRBJ2-5|TRBV11-2|NA
CASSLEGIETQYF
TGTGCCAGCAGCTTAGAGGGAATTGAGACCCAGTACTTC
>NA|TRBJ1-5|TRBV6-2/TRBV6-3|NA
CASRAHHDRKQPKHF
TGTGCCAGCAGAGCCCACCACGACAGGAAGCAGCCCAAGCATTTT
>NA|TRBJ2-1|TRBV20-1|few
CSGGVQNNEQFF
TGCAGTGGAGGAGTCCAGAACAATGAGCAGTTCTTC
>TRBD2|TRBJ2-1|TRBV20-1|few
CSARDSSGAPSSYNEQFF
TGCAGTGCTAGAGATTCCAGCGGGGCCCCGAGCTCCTACAATGAGCAGTTCTTC
>NA|TRBJ2-1|TRBV6-1|NA
CASSEGGASYNEQFF
TGTGCCAGCAGTGAAGGAGGTGCCTCCTACAATGAGCAGTTCTTC
>NA|TRBJ2-1|TRBV20-1|NA
CSAREGPYNEQFF
TGCAGTGCTCGCGAGGGACCGTACAATGAGCAGTTCTTC
>NA|TRBJ2-7|TRBV21-1|NA
CASSKGQGREQYF
TGTGCCAGCAGCAAAGGTCAGGGTAGGGAGCAGTACTTC